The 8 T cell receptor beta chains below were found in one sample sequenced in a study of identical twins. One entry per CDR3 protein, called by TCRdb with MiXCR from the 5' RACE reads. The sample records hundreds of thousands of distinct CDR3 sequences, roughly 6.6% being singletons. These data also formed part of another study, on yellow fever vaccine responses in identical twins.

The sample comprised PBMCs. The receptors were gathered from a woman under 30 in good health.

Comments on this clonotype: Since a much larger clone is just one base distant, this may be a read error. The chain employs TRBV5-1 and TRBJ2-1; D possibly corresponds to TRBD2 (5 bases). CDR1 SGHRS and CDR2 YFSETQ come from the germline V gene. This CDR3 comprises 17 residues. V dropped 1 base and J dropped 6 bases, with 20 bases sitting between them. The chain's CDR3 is CASSLFTNGMGSNEQFF. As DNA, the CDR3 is TGCGCCAGCAGCTTGTTTACTAACGGGATGGGAAGCAATGAGCAGTTCTTC.

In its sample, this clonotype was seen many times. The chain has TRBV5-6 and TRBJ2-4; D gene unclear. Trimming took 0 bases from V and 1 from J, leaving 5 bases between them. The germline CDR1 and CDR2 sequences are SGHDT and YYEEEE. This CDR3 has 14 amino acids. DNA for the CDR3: TGTGCCAGCAGCTTGGCCCTTGCCAAAAACATTCAGTACTTC. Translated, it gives CASSLALAKNIQYF.

The CDR3 reads CASSENQGMRTEAFF. In nucleotides, the CDR3 is TGCGCCAGCAGTGAGAATCAGGGGATGAGGACTGAAGCTTTCTTT. V usage is TRBV10-2 and J usage is TRBJ1-1; possibly TRBD1 for D (6 bases). Germline V lookup: CDR1 WSHSY, CDR2 SAAADI. CDR3 size: 15 residues. Trimming left V 2 bases short and J 5 bases short, with 15 bases between.

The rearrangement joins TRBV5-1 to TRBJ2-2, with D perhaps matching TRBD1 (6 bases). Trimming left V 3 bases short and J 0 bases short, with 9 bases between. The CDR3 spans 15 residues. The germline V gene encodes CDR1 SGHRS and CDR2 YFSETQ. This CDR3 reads CASSSGHTNTGELFF. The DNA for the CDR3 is TGCGCCAGCAGCTCGGGACATACGAACACCGGGGAGCTGTTTTTT.

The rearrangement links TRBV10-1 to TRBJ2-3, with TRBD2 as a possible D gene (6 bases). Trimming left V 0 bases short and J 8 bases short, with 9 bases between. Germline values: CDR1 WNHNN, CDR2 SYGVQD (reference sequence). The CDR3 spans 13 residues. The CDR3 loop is CASSESGGGTQYF. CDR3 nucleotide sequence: TGCGCCAGCAGTGAGTCGGGAGGAGGTACGCAGTATTTT.

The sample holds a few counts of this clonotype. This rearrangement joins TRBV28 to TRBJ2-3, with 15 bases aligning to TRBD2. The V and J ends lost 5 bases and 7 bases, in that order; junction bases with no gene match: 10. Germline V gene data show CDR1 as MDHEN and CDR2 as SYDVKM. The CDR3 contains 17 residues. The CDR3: CASSIGLAGGMGNTQYF. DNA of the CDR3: TGTGCCAGCAGTATCGGACTAGCGGGGGGGATGGGGAATACGCAGTATTTT. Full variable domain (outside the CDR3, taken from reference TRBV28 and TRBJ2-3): DVKVTQSSRYLVKRTGEKVFLECVQDMDHENMFWYRQDPGLGLRLIYFSYDVKMKEKGDIPEGYSVSREKKERFSLILESASTNQTSMYLCASSIGLAGGMGNTQYFGPGTRLTVL.

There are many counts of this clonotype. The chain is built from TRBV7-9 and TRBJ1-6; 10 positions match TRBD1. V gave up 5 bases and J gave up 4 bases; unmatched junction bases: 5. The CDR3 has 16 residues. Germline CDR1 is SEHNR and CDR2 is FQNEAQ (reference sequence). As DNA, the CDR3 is TGTGCCAGCAGCCCGACAGGGGGCGCGTATAATTCACCCCTCCACTTT. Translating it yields CASSPTGGAYNSPLHF.

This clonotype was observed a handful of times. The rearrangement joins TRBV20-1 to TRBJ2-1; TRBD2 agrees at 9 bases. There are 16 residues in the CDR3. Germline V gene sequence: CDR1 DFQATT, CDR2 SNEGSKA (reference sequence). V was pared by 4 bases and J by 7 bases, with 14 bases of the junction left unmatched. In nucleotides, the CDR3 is TGCAGTGCTAAACTCCTAGCGGGAACTACTGGAAATGAGCAGTTCTTC. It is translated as CSAKLLAGTTGNEQFF.